The present T cell receptor (beta chain) was sequenced within a study of T cells after yellow fever vaccination. The table lists this clonotype with a few counts. TCR cDNA, made by 5'RACE template switching, carried an added universal primer site and UMIs. TCRdb re-called the 5' RACE reads with MiXCR, one entry per CDR3 protein. The repertoire holds a few hundred thousand distinct CDR3 sequences, with approximately 8% as singletons. With 2 bases removed from V and 13 bases from J, the gap between germline ends came to 6 bases. This CDR3 has 11 amino acids. Germline CDR1 reads SGHAT; CDR2 reads FQDESV (reference sequence).

This clonotype was sampled from a man younger than 30 who received the YFV17D yellow fever vaccine. Material: PBMCs, obtained approximately 40 days after the first yellow fever vaccination. The chain recombines TRBV11-1 with TRBJ1-6; D unresolved. CDR3 residues: CASSLNPPLHF. The CDR3 DNA follows: TGTGCCAGCAGCTTAAATCCGCCCCTCCACTTT.